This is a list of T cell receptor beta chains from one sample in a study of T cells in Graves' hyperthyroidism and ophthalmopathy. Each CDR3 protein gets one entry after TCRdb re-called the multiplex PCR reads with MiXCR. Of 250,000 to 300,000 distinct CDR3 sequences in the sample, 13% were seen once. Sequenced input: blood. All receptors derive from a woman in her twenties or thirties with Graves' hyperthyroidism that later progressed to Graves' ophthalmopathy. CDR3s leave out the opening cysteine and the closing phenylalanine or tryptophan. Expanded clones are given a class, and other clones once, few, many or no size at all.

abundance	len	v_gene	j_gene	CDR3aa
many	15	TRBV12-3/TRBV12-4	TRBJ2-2	ASNSSPLAGGTGELF
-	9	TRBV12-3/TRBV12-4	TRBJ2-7	ASRHSYEQY
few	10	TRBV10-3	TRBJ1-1	ASKALSTEAF
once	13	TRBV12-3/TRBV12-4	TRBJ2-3	ASSSLAKKRDTQY
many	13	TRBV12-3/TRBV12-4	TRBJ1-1	ASSLRAGDYTEAF
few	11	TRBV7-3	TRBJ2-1	ASSLGGENEQF
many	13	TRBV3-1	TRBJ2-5	ASSRTGALVETQY
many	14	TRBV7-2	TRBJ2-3	ASSLVSGSSTDTQY
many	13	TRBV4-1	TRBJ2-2	ASSQEFGGSGELF
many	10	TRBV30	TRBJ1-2	AWRTPGYGYT
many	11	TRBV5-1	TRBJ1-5	ASSLAWGQPQH
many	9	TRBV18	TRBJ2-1	ASSPKTEQF
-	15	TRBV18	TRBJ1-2	ASSPIHPGTAVDGYT
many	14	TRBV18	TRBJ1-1	ASSPTRGGLDTEAF
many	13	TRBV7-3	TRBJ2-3	ASSLTSSGADTQY
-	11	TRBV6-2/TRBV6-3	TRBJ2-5	ASSYLAGQTQY
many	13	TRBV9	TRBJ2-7	ASSVAGSHGNEQY
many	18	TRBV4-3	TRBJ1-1	ASSQVGSGAGSWGVTEAF
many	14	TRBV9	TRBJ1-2	ASSKDPGELVYGYT
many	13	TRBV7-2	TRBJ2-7	ASSLGGGRTYEQY
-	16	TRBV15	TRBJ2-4	ATSREGASRKAKNIQY
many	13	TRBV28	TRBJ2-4	ASSSRDPTKNIQY
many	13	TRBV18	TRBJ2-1	ASSPAPSGGNEQF
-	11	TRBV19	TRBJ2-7	ASSIVIRSEQY
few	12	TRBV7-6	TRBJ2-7	ASSPGFLSYEQY
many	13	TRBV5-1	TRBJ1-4	ASSSENRQHEKLF
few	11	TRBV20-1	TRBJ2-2	SANSFRTGELF
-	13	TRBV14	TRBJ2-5	ASSQWDRGRETQY
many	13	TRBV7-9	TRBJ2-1	ASSSDREPYNEQF
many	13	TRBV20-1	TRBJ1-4	SAEGQGSFGEKLF
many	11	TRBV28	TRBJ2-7	ATGWTGTYEQY
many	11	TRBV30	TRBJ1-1	AWSWVRNTEAF
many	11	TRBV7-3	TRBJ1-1	ASSFGDDTEAF
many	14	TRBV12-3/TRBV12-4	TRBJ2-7	ASSLGGEAGFYEQY
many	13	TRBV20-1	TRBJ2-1	SAHPLAGVYNEQF
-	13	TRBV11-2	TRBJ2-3	ASSLWVASGVTQY
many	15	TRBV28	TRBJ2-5	ASSFIPSLAGVETQY
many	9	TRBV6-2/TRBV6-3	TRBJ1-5	ATGLNQPQH
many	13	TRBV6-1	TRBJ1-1	ASILGPLGGTEAF
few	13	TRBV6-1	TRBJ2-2	ASSLGTGLSGELF
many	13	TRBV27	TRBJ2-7	ASSFSSGGQYEQY
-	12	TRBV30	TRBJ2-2	ASDLAGGFGELF
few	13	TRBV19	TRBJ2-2	ASTPGQGRTGELF
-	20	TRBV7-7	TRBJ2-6	ASSLGFTLTGSPSSGANVLT
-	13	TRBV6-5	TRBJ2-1	ASSSPSGSNDEQF
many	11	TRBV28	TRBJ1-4	ATLGGGGEKLF
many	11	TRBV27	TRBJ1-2	ASSYRVNYGYT
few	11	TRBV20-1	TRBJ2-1	SARTGGYNEQF
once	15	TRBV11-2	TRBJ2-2	ASSPGLAGWSTGELF
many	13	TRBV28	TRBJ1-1	ASSLGAAPNTEAF
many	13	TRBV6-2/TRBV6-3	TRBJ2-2	ASTTGVMYTGELF
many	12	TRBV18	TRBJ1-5	ASSPRRSNQPQH
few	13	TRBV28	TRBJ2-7	ASSARLAGGYEQY
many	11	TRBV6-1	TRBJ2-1	ASSVYEQDEQF
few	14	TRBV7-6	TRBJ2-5	ASSLLLAGAGETQY
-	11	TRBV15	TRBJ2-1	ATSPTWGGEQF
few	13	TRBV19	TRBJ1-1	ASKSTYRDGTEAF
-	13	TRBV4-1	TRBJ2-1	ASSQDTTGKNEQF